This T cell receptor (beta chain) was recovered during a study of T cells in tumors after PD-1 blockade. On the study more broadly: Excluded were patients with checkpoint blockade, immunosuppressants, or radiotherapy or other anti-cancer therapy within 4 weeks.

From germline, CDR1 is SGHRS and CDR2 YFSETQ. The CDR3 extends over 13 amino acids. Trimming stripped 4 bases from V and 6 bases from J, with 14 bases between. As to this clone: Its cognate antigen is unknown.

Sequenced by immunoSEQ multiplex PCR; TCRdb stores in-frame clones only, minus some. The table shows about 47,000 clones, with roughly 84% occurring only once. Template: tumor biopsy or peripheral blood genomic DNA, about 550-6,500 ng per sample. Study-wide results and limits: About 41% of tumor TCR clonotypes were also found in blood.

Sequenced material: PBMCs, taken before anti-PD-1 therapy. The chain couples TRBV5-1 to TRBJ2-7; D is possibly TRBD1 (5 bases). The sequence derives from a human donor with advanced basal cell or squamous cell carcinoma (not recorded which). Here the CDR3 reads CASSTELQGEQYF. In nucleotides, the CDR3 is TGCGCCAGCAGCACGGAGCTCCAGGGCGAGCAGTACTTC. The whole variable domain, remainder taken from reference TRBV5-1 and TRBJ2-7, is KAGVTQTPRYLIKTRGQQVTLSCSPISGHRSVSWYQQTPGQGLQFLFEYFSETQRNKGNFPGRFSGRQFSNSRSEMNVSTLELGDSALYLCASSTELQGEQYFGPGTRLTVT.